One sample yielded the 32 T cell receptor beta chains listed below, sequenced in a study of response to subunit inactivated influenza vaccine. TCRdb reprocessed the RT-PCR reads via MiXCR and lists one record per CDR3 protein. The repertoire has some 480,000 distinct CDR3 sequences, about 10% of them found once; the top ten carry around 12%. The starting material was PBMCs from blood, obtained 35 to 45 days after vaccination. The receptors derive from a man in his fifties or sixties who received an inactivated influenza vaccine.

The rearrangement joins TRBV6-2 or TRBV6-3 to TRBJ2-3, with a tentative D call TRBD2 (5 bases). This CDR3 contains 21 residues. V dropped 0 bases and J dropped 0 bases, with 25 bases sitting between them. The germline gives CDR1 MNHEY, CDR2 SVGEGT. The CDR3 protein is CASSYSKGPGGTKYSTDTQYF. Here the CDR3 DNA reads TGTGCCAGCAGTTACTCGAAAGGTCCTGGAGGAACGAAGTATAGCACAGATACGCAGTATTTT.

The table lists this clonotype with a few counts. The rearrangement uses TRBV9 and TRBJ2-7, with TRBD1 matching over 7 bases. CDR1 and CDR2 from the germline V gene are SGDLS and YYNGEE. V gave up 4 bases and J gave up 6 bases; unmatched junction bases: 10. CDR3 size: 14 residues. CDR3 protein: CASSFRTGGAEQYF. DNA for the CDR3: TGTGCCAGCAGCTTCAGGACAGGAGGTGCCGAGCAGTACTTC.

This clonotype has a handful of counts. The chain links TRBV6-1 to TRBJ2-7, with D possibly TRBD1 on 5 matching bases. The V end lost 6 bases, the J end lost 0 bases, and 15 bases lay between the germline ends. CDR1 and CDR2 from the germline V gene are MNHNS and SASEGT. The CDR3 runs to 15 residues. The CDR3 region is CASSLDSESSYEQYF. CDR3 nucleotide sequence: TGTGCCAGCAGCCTAGACAGCGAGAGCTCCTACGAGCAGTACTTC.

The V call is TRBV7-2, the J call TRBJ2-3, with D tentatively TRBD1 (6 bases). This CDR3 spans 16 amino acids. Trimming left V 4 bases short and J 4 bases short, with 18 bases between. CDR1 is SGHTA, CDR2 FQGNSA, per germline. The CDR3 DNA reads TGTGCCAGCAGCTCGGGACACGCCTTAAGCGCAGATACGCAGTATTTT. Amino acids: CASSSGHALSADTQYF. Combining the CDR3 with reference TRBV7-2 and TRBJ2-3 gives the whole variable domain GAGVSQSPSNKVTEKGKDVELRCDPISGHTALYWYRQSLGQGLEFLIYFQGNSAPDKSGLPSDRFSAERTGGSVSTLTIQRTQQEDSAVYLCASSSGHALSADTQYFGPGTRLTVL.

This clonotype was counted only a few times. The chain couples TRBV11-1 to TRBJ2-2; D gene uncertain. The germline V gene has CDR1 SGHAT and CDR2 FQDESV (reference sequence). This CDR3 spans 18 amino acids. Trimming shortened V by 1 base and J by 0 bases, and 15 bases separated the two germline ends. CDR3 DNA: TGTGCCAGCAGCTTAGTCCGAATCGGGCAAGCGAACACCGGGGAGCTGTTTTTT. Encoded protein: CASSLVRIGQANTGELFF.

The chain is built from TRBV7-2 and TRBJ1-6, with D unclear. Germline V gives CDR1 SGHTA, CDR2 FQGNSA. The CDR3 loop spans 13 amino acids. Trimming left V 5 bases short and J 7 bases short, with 9 bases between. The CDR3 DNA follows: TGTGCCAGCAGCGGTAGGATCAATTCACCCCTCCACTTT. Encoded protein: CASSGRINSPLHF.

The chain employs TRBV10-2 and TRBJ2-1, with 8 positions matching TRBD1. The CDR3 has 12 amino acids. V dropped 10 bases and J dropped 7; count of bases not matched to a gene: 6. Germline V lookup: CDR1 WSHSY, CDR2 SAAADI. The CDR3 spells CAIDRGWNEQFF. As DNA, the CDR3 is TGCGCCATAGACAGGGGTTGGAATGAGCAGTTCTTC.

This clonotype was seen a few times. The chain employs TRBV20-1 and TRBJ2-5; D gene ambiguous. The germline V and J ends were trimmed by 4 bases and 5 bases, with 11 bases remaining between them. The CDR3 length is 12 residues. Germline CDR1 reads DFQATT; CDR2 reads SNEGSKA (reference sequence). CDR3 residues: CSAIVPGETQYF. The CDR3 DNA is TGCAGTGCTATAGTTCCCGGGGAGACCCAGTACTTC.

This clonotype has a handful of counts. The rearrangement uses TRBV11-3 and TRBJ2-4; 11 bases agree with TRBD2. The germline V gene has CDR1 SGHNT and CDR2 YENEEA. The junction had 5 bases not matched to a gene; V was cut back by 0 bases and J by 7 bases. The CDR3 extends over 16 amino acids. The DNA for the CDR3 is TGTGCCAGCAGCTTAGACGGGACTAGCGGCATGAACATTCAGTACTTC. As protein: CASSLDGTSGMNIQYF.

This clonotype was observed a handful of times. This rearrangement joins TRBV20-1 to TRBJ1-4; 8 positions agree with TRBD1. The CDR3 covers 14 residues. Germline CDR1 is DFQATT and CDR2 is SNEGSKA (reference sequence). V lost 3 bases and J lost 7; bases outside the gene matches: 7. In DNA form, the CDR3 reads TGCAGTGCTAGCGTCGACAGGGGCGCTGAAAAACTGTTTTTT. Protein product: CSASVDRGAEKLFF.

A few counts support this clonotype. This sequence joins TRBV29-1 and TRBJ2-3; 9 nucleotides agree with TRBD2. The CDR3 is 17 residues long. V gave up 1 base and J gave up 1 base; unmatched junction bases: 9. Germline loops: CDR1 SQVTM, CDR2 ANQGSEA. The CDR3 spells CSVEGLGAGGGTDTQYF. In DNA, the CDR3 is TGCAGCGTTGAAGGGTTAGGAGCGGGAGGCGGCACAGATACGCAGTATTTT.

This clonotype was recorded many times. This chain links TRBV5-1 with TRBJ2-1; D perhaps matches TRBD2 (6 bases). Germline V gives CDR1 SGHRS, CDR2 YFSETQ. The CDR3 loop spans 17 amino acids. V lost 3 bases, J lost 0 bases, and 16 bases lay in between. CDR3 DNA sequence: TGCGCCAGCAGCTCGAGACAGCGGGCCAGCTCCTACAATGAGCAGTTCTTC. This translates into CASSSRQRASSYNEQFF.

This clonotype was found many times. This chain connects TRBV10-3 to TRBJ2-3; 7 nucleotides line up with TRBD2. Germline trimming cut 11 bases from V and 2 bases from J; bases unmatched to any gene: 10. Germline values: CDR1 ENHRY, CDR2 SYGVKD. This CDR3 region has 14 residues. The CDR3 sequence: CAAGRELPTDTQYF. Written as DNA, the CDR3 is TGTGCCGCGGGGAGGGAGTTACCCACAGATACGCAGTATTTT.

The chain employs TRBV6-5 and TRBJ2-7; D uncertain. There are 15 residues in the CDR3. CDR1 MNHEY and CDR2 SVGAGI come from the germline V gene. Trimming shortened V by 4 bases and J by 2 bases, and 15 bases separated the two germline ends. This CDR3 is CASSSAAGFTYEQYF. DNA of the CDR3: TGTGCCAGCAGTTCCGCAGCAGGTTTCACCTACGAGCAGTACTTC.

This clonotype was observed at least ten times. The V and J genes are TRBV4-3 and TRBJ2-1; 11 nucleotides line up with TRBD1. This CDR3 comprises 14 residues. Looked up from germline, CDR1 is LGHNA and CDR2 is YSLEER. V lost 3 bases and J lost 6; bases outside the gene matches: 1. DNA for the CDR3: TGCGCCAGCAGCCACGGGACAGGGGGCAATGAGCAGTTCTTC. Translated: CASSHGTGGNEQFF.

Remarks on this clonotype: One end of the junction fails to match germline, which may point to a read error. CDR3 sequence reads: CASSTGTPLTDTEYF. In DNA, the CDR3 is TGTGCCAGCAGCACCGGGACACCCCTGACAGATACGGAGTATTTT. The chain is built from TRBV7-9 and TRBJ2-3, with TRBD1 as a possible D gene (6 bases). The length of the CDR3 is 15 residues. In germline, CDR1 is SEHNR, CDR2 FQNEAQ (reference sequence).

This clonotype came up many times. The gene calls are TRBV12-3 or TRBV12-4 and TRBJ2-1; D remains unclear. This CDR3 has 14 residues. Between the trimmed V and J ends, which lost 8 bases and 7 bases, there was a span of 18 bases. CDR3 residues: CASAINSDFNEQFF. DNA for the CDR3: TGTGCCAGCGCGATCAATTCGGATTTTAATGAGCAGTTCTTC.

In this sample, this clonotype turned up many times. The chain is built from TRBV20-1 and TRBJ1-3; a weak D match, TRBD1 (5 bases). V dropped 5 bases and J dropped 3 bases, with 14 bases sitting between them. The CDR3 sequence is 14 residues long. Germline V CDR1 and CDR2: DFQATT, SNEGSKA (reference sequence). The CDR3 region has the DNA TGCAGTGCTCGCTCGACAGTTCGTGGAAACACCATATATTTT. It yields the protein CSARSTVRGNTIYF.

V gene TRBV9 combines with J gene TRBJ1-1; D remains unclear. This CDR3 has 14 amino acids. CDR1 is SGDLS and CDR2 is YYNGEE in the germline V gene. V was cut by 1 base and J by 5 bases, with 12 bases left in between. CDR3 region: CASSVTGEGTEAFF. The CDR3 bases are TGTGCCAGCAGCGTAACGGGCGAAGGGACTGAAGCTTTCTTT.

This clonotype was observed at least ten times. The J gene is TRBJ1-1, the V gene TRBV20-1; D may be TRBD1 (5 bases). The CDR3 length is 12 residues. Between the trimmed V and J ends, which lost 5 bases and 4 bases, there was a span of 11 bases. In germline, CDR1 is DFQATT, CDR2 SNEGSKA (reference sequence). DNA of the CDR3: TGCAGTGCTCGGCGGGGGAGCACTGAAGCTTTCTTT. This codes for CSARRGSTEAFF.

V gene TRBV5-6 combines with J gene TRBJ2-1, with D perhaps TRBD1 (5 bases). V was trimmed by 1 base and J by 2 bases, leaving 16 bases between them. The germline V gene has CDR1 SGHDT and CDR2 YYEEEE. This CDR3 spans 17 amino acids. The CDR3 nucleotides read TGTGCCAGCAGCTTGTTCCCGATGACAGAGGCCTACAATGAGCAGTTCTTC. It encodes CASSLFPMTEAYNEQFF.

This clonotype was detected only a few times. V gene TRBV10-3 combines with J gene TRBJ2-7; 9 bases are a match to TRBD1. With 6 bases clipped from V and 4 bases from J, the junction kept 10 bases outside the gene matches. The CDR3 consists of 15 residues. Germline assignment: CDR1 ENHRY and CDR2 SYGVKD. Here the CDR3 DNA reads TGTGCCATCAGGGACCCGGGACAGGGCAAATACGAGCAGTACTTC. Its protein product is CAIRDPGQGKYEQYF.

The gene calls are TRBV7-2 and TRBJ2-7, with a possible D match to TRBD2 (7 bases). The CDR3 consists of 13 residues. With 11 bases removed from V and 6 bases from J, the gap between germline ends came to 20 bases. CDR1 is SGHTA, CDR2 FQGNSA, per germline. The CDR3 DNA reads as TGTGCCTCCAGAGGGGGGGGCATGGTCGAGCAGTACTTC. It codes for CASRGGGMVEQYF.

This clonotype has just a few counts. This chain connects TRBV5-1 to TRBJ2-2, with a possible D match to TRBD2 (7 bases). V lost 1 base, J lost 7 bases, and 17 bases lay in between. The CDR3 has 16 amino acids. Germline V lookup: CDR1 SGHRS, CDR2 YFSETQ. The DNA for the CDR3 is TGCGCCAGCAGCTTGTGGGGGGGGCCGGAAGGCGGGGAGCTGTTTTTT. This sequence encodes CASSLWGGPEGGELFF.

This clonotype has just a few counts. The gene calls are TRBV7-2 and TRBJ2-7; 10 bases are a match to TRBD1. The CDR3 covers 16 residues. V trimming: 4 bases; J trimming: 2 bases; junction bases outside the gene matches: 8. Germline loops: CDR1 SGHTA, CDR2 FQGNSA. CDR3 sequence: CASSYQSGQGTYEQYF. CDR3 nucleotide sequence: TGTGCCAGCAGCTACCAGTCGGGACAGGGGACCTACGAGCAGTACTTC.

This clonotype appeared many times. The chain joins TRBV20-1 to TRBJ2-7, with D perhaps matching TRBD1 (6 bases). V lost 3 bases to trimming and J lost 7 bases, with 13 bases between them. CDR1 and CDR2 (germline): DFQATT, SNEGSKA (reference sequence). The CDR3 consists of 12 residues. CDR3 protein: CSASLQGREQYF. The DNA of the CDR3 is TGCAGTGCTAGTTTACAGGGAAGGGAGCAGTACTTC.

A few counts support this clonotype. The chain combines TRBV3-1 with TRBJ2-6; the D is unclear. This CDR3 is 14 amino acids long. The V and J ends lost 6 bases and 2 bases respectively, with 8 bases between them. Per germline, CDR1 LGHDT and CDR2 YNNKEL (reference sequence). CDR3 nucleotide sequence: TGTGCCAGCAGAAACACGGCTGGGGCCAACGTCCTGACTTTC. The encoded protein is CASRNTAGANVLTF.

This clonotype turned up a few times. The genes are TRBV2 and TRBJ2-7; a weak D match, TRBD2 (5 bases). This CDR3 has 15 residues. Per the germline V gene, CDR1 is SNHLY and CDR2 is FYNNEI. The V and J ends lost 5 bases and 1 base respectively, with 15 bases between them. The CDR3 nucleotides read TGTGCCAGCAGTCCTAATAACCCGGGGTCCTACGAGCAGTACTTC. It is translated as CASSPNNPGSYEQYF. Filled out from reference TRBV2 and TRBJ2-7, the complete variable domain reads EPEVTQTPSHQVTQMGQEVILRCVPISNHLYFYWYRQILGQKVEFLVSFYNNEISEKSEIFDDQFSVERPDGSNFTLKIRSTKLEDSAMYFCASSPNNPGSYEQYFGPGTRLTVT.

This clonotype was picked up many times. The rearrangement joins TRBV7-8 to TRBJ2-7; 7 nucleotides line up with TRBD2. V gave up 4 bases and J gave up 3 bases; unmatched junction bases: 9. CDR3 size: 15 residues. Germline V CDR1 and CDR2: SGHVS, FQNEAQ. CDR3 in DNA: TGTGCCAGCAGCTACGCCTCGACTAGCTTCTACGAGCAGTACTTC. Protein: CASSYASTSFYEQYF.

This chain joins TRBV12-3 or TRBV12-4 and TRBJ2-1; D is undetermined. V was shortened by 5 bases and J by 6 bases, with 14 bases between the two germline ends. The CDR3 consists of 14 residues. The CDR3: CASSLSGVPNEQFF. DNA for the CDR3: TGTGCCAGCAGTCTGAGTGGAGTTCCCAATGAGCAGTTCTTC.

This clonotype occurred many times. A read error may account for a junction end that differs from germline. The rearrangement uses TRBV5-1 and TRBJ2-1, with a tentative D call TRBD1 (5 bases). This CDR3 has 15 residues. Germline V lookup: CDR1 SGHRS, CDR2 YFSETQ. CDR3 sequence (DNA): TGTGCCAGCAGCTTAGCTCAGGGATACTACAATGAGCAGTTCTTC. This encodes CASSLAQGYYNEQFF. Full variable domain (rest looked up from reference TRBV5-1 and TRBJ2-1): KAGVTQTPRYLIKTRGQQVTLSCSPISGHRSVSWYQQTPGQGLQFLFEYFSETQRNKGNFPGRFSGRQFSNSRSEMNVSTLELGDSALYLCASSLAQGYYNEQFFGPGTRLTVL.

The rearrangement uses TRBV5-1 and TRBJ2-7; either TRBD1 or TRBD2 may supply D (5 bases each). The CDR3 runs to 14 residues. Germline V gene sequence: CDR1 SGHRS, CDR2 YFSETQ. V was shortened by 0 bases and J by 3 bases, with 10 bases between the two germline ends. CDR3 sequence reads: CASSLGGVGYEQYF. The CDR3 nucleotides are TGCGCCAGCAGCTTGGGAGGGGTCGGCTACGAGCAGTACTTC. The whole variable domain, filled in from reference TRBV5-1 and TRBJ2-7, reads KAGVTQTPRYLIKTRGQQVTLSCSPISGHRSVSWYQQTPGQGLQFLFEYFSETQRNKGNFPGRFSGRQFSNSRSEMNVSTLELGDSALYLCASSLGGVGYEQYFGPGTRLTVT.